Listed here are 16 T cell receptor beta chains from one sample, sequenced in a study of shared clonotypes between healthy human individuals. Here immunoSEQ multiplex PCR was the method, and the copy in TCRdb shows in-frame clones only, minus some. Here the sample spans some 2,000,000 clones, roughly 95% being singletons. Sequenced material: naive CD4+ T cells sorted from blood. Subset indicated: CD45RA+ positively selected. These receptors were collected from a man aged 18-30 years in good health.

This clone was observed a few times. J is TRBJ2-5 and V is TRBV5-8; D perhaps matches TRBD1 (6 bases). CDR1 and CDR2 (germline): SGHTS, YDEGEE. There are 15 residues in the CDR3. The ends were cut back, 2 bases at V and 1 base at J, with 12 bases in the middle. The CDR3: CASSLGQNPQETQYF. In DNA form, the CDR3 reads TGTGCCAGCAGCTTAGGACAGAACCCCCAAGAGACCCAGTACTTC.

The rearrangement uses TRBV18 and TRBJ2-5; D is unresolved. V gave up 3 bases and J gave up 2 bases, with 10 bases separating them. The CDR3 length is 14 residues. Per the germline V gene, CDR1 is KGHSH and CDR2 is LQKENI. The DNA of the CDR3 is TGTGCCAGCTCACCTGAGGCGTTTCAAGAGACCCAGTACTTC. Its translation is CASSPEAFQETQYF. The full variable domain, its missing parts supplied by reference TRBV18 and TRBJ2-5, is NAGVMQNPRHLVRRRGQEARLRCSPMKGHSHVYWYRQLPEEGLKFMVYLQKENIIDESGMPKERFSAEFPKEGPSILRIQQVVRGDSAAYFCASSPEAFQETQYFGPGTRLLVL.

This chain joins TRBV19 and TRBJ1-5; unclear D gene. The germline CDR1 and CDR2 sequences are LNHDA and SQIVND (reference sequence). This CDR3 region has 15 residues. The V end was cut by 2 bases, the J end by 1 base, with 9 bases between. The CDR3 DNA is TGTGCCAGTAGTATAAACGGGAAAAGCAATCAGCCCCAGCATTTT. Its protein is CASSINGKSNQPQHF.

This sequence joins TRBV10-3 and TRBJ1-6; 9 positions match TRBD1. Germline V CDR1 and CDR2: ENHRY, SYGVKD. V was clipped by 3 bases and J by 5 bases; unmatched bases: 5. The CDR3 totals 16 residues. The CDR3 region has the DNA TGTGCCATCAGTGATGGACAGGGGAAACATAATTCACCCCTCCACTTT. This encodes CAISDGQGKHNSPLHF.

CDR3 loop: CAWSKETASQPQHF. As DNA, the CDR3 is TGTGCCTGGAGTAAGGAGACGGCCTCTCAGCCCCAGCATTTT. The genes are TRBV30 and TRBJ1-5; D gene ambiguous. Germline CDR1 reads GTSNPN; CDR2 reads SVGIG (reference sequence). V lost 2 bases and J 6 bases, leaving 14 bases between the germline ends. The CDR3 contains 14 residues.

This clone was observed a single time. In the same sample, other DNA sequences code for this CDR3. This sequence joins TRBV6-6 and TRBJ2-3; D gene uncertain. V lost 6 bases to trimming and J lost 5 bases, with 6 bases between them. This CDR3 spans 11 amino acids. Germline V gene lookup returns CDR1 MNHNY and CDR2 SVGAGI (reference sequence). The CDR3 DNA sequence: TGTGCCAGCAGCCGGTTAGATACGCAGTATTTT. It translates to CASSRLDTQYF.

This clone has a single count. V gene TRBV7-2 combines with J gene TRBJ2-3; 14 positions match TRBD2. CDR3 length equals 15 residues. The germline CDR1 and CDR2 sequences are SGHTA and FQGNSA. Trimming removed 4 bases from V and 4 bases from J; junction bases left unmatched: 1. The CDR3 nucleotides read TGTGCCAGCAGCTGGACTAGCGGGAGGTCAGATACGCAGTATTTT. It codes for CASSWTSGRSDTQYF.

The V and J genes are TRBV5-1 and TRBJ1-4; tentative D call: TRBD1 (5 bases). The CDR3 covers 14 residues. With 0 bases removed from V and 7 bases from J, the gap between germline ends came to 10 bases. Germline V gene data show CDR1 as SGHRS and CDR2 as YFSETQ. The CDR3 nucleotides are TGCGCCAGCAGCTTGGGACAGAGTGGTGAAAAACTGTTTTTT. It translates to CASSLGQSGEKLFF.

For this clone: In the same sample, other DNA sequences code for this CDR3. The J gene is TRBJ2-7, the V gene TRBV11-2, with 7 nucleotides matching TRBD1. Trimming cost V 0 bases and J 2 bases; bases outside gene matches: 1. Germline V gene lookup returns CDR1 SGHAT and CDR2 FQNNGV. The CDR3 runs 14 residues. The CDR3 reads CASSLEGTAYEQYF. The CDR3 DNA reads as TGTGCCAGCAGCTTAGAAGGGACAGCCTACGAGCAGTACTTC.

The CDR3, as DNA: TGCGCCAGCAAGGGGACAGCGAACACTGAAGCTTTCTTT. Protein product: CASKGTANTEAFF. The chain recombines TRBV5-1 with TRBJ1-1; 7 positions agree with TRBD1. The V gene end was trimmed by 6 bases and the J gene end by 1 base; junction bases not matched to a gene: 3. This CDR3 region has 13 residues. CDR1 is SGHRS, CDR2 YFSETQ, per germline.

The chain combines TRBV10-2 with TRBJ2-5, with TRBD2 identical over 11 bases. The V and J ends lost 6 bases and 4 bases, in that order; junction bases with no gene match: 7. CDR3 length equals 15 residues. Germline loops: CDR1 WSHSY, CDR2 SAAADI. CDR3 bases: TGCGCCAGCAGCTTAGCGGGGGGGAAGGGAGAGACCCAGTACTTC. This sequence encodes CASSLAGGKGETQYF.

The count of this clone is one. Other DNA sequences in this specimen translate into the identical CDR3. This chain joins TRBV10-1 and TRBJ1-1, with D unclear. V lost 0 bases to trimming and J lost 4 bases, with 3 bases between them. The CDR3 contains 12 residues. Looked up from germline, CDR1 is WNHNN and CDR2 is SYGVQD (reference sequence). The CDR3 spells CASSESTTEAFF. CDR3 coding DNA: TGCGCCAGCAGTGAGTCGACCACTGAAGCTTTCTTT.

The chain recombines TRBV18 with TRBJ2-5, with 8 nucleotides matching TRBD2. This CDR3 has 13 amino acids. CDR1 and CDR2 from the germline V gene are KGHSH and LQKENI. V shed 5 bases and J 4 bases; nucleotides not matched to a gene: 3. This CDR3 is CASSGREGETQYF. The CDR3 bases are TGTGCCAGCTCAGGCCGGGAGGGAGAGACCCAGTACTTC.

The chain joins TRBV4-3 to TRBJ1-2, with D uncertain. With 0 bases removed from V and 4 bases from J, the gap between germline ends came to 9 bases. CDR3 length equals 14 residues. CDR1 is LGHNA, CDR2 YSLEER, per germline. CDR3 nucleotides: TGCGCCAGCAGCCAAGAACTCGGGAGCTATGGCTACACCTTC. This translates into CASSQELGSYGYTF.

V usage is TRBV4-3 and J usage is TRBJ1-6; D is unclear. Germline values: CDR1 LGHNA, CDR2 YSLEER. The V end lost 5 bases, the J end lost 4 bases, and 12 bases lay between the germline ends. The CDR3 sequence is 15 residues long. The CDR3: CASSRTLPYNSPLHF. DNA of the CDR3: TGCGCCAGCAGCAGGACTCTCCCATATAATTCACCCCTCCACTTT.

The chain has TRBV5-6 and TRBJ2-7; 10 nucleotides match TRBD1. J lost 6 bases, V lost 4 bases, and 13 bases had no gene match. The CDR3 extends over 16 amino acids. The germline gives CDR1 SGHDT, CDR2 YYEEEE. The CDR3 nucleotides read TGTGCCAGCAGCCCGGGGACAGGGGCTACGACTCGCGAGCAGTACTTC. Its protein product is CASSPGTGATTREQYF.